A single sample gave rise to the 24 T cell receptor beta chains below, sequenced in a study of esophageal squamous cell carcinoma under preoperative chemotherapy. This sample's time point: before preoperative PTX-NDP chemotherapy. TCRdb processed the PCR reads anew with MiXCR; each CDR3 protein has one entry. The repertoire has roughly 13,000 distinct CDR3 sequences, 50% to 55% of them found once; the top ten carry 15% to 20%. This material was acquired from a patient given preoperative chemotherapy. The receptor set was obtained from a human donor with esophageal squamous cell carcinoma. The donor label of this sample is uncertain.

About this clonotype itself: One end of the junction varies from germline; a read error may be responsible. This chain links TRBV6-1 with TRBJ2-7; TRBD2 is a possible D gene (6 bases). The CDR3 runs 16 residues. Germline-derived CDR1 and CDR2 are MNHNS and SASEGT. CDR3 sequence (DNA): TGTGTCAGCAGGCTCGCCTTCGTGGGGGGTCAATACGAGCAGTACTTC. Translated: CVSRLAFVGGQYEQYF.

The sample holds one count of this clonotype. The CDR3 DNA sequence: TGTGCCAGCAGTGAAGTTCGACAGGGCTACGAGCAGTTCTTC. This translates into CASSEVRQGYEQFF. The chain joins TRBV6-1 to TRBJ2-1; 7 bases agree with TRBD1. The CDR3 consists of 14 residues. J was trimmed by 10 bases and V by 1 base; bases with no gene match: 7. The germline gives CDR1 MNHNS, CDR2 SASEGT.

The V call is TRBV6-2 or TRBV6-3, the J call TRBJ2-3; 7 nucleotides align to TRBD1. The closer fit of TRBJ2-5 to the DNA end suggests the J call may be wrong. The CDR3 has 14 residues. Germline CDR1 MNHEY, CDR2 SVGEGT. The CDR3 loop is CASSYSTGPETQYF. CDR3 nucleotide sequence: TGTGCCAGCAGTTACTCGACAGGGCCGGAGACCCAGTACTTC.

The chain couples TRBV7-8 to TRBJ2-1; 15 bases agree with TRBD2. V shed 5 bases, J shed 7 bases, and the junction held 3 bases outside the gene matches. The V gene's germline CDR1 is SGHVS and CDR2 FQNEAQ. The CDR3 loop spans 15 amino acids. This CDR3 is CASSLGTSGRNEQFF. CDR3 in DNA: TGTGCCAGCAGCCTCGGGACTAGCGGGAGGAATGAGCAGTTCTTC.

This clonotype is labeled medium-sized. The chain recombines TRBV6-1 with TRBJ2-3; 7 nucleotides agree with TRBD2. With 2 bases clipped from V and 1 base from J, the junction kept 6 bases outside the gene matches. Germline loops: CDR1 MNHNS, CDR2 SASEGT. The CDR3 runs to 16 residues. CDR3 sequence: CASSESFTSGTDTQYF. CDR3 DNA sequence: TGTGCCAGCAGTGAATCATTTACTAGCGGCACAGATACGCAGTATTTT.

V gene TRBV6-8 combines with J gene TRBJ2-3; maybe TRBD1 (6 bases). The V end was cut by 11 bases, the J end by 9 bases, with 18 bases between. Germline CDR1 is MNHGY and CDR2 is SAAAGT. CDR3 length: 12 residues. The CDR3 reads CAGGRDLETQYF. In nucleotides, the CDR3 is TGTGCCGGGGGCCGAGACTTGGAGACGCAGTATTTT.

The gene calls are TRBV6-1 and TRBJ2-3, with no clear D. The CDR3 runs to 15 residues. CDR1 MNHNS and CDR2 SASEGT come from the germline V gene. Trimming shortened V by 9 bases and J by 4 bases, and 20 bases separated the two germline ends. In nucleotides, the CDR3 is TGTGCCAGGGGGTACGGCGGTGGTGACGCAGATACGCAGTATTTT. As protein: CARGYGGGDADTQYF.

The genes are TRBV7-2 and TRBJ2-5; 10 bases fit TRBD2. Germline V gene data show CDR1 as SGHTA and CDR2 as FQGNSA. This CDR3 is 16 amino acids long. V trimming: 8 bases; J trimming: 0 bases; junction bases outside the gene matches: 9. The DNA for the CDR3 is TGTGCCAGCGCGGAGCGGGGGGGGCTTGACCAAGAGACCCAGTACTTC. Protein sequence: CASAERGGLDQETQYF.

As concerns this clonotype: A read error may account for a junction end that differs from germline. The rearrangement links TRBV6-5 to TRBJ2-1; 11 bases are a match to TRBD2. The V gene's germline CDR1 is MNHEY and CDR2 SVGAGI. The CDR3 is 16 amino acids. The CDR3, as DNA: TGTGCCAGCAGTTACTCGTCGGCTAGCGGGAGGCATAAGCAGTTCTTT. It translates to CASSYSSASGRHKQFF.

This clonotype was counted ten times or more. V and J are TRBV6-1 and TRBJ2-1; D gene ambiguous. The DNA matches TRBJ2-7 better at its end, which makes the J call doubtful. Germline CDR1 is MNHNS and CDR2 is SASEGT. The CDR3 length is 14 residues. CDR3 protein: CASSEAPATNEQYF. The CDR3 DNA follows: TGTGCCAGCAGTGAAGCGCCGGCTACCAATGAGCAGTACTTC.

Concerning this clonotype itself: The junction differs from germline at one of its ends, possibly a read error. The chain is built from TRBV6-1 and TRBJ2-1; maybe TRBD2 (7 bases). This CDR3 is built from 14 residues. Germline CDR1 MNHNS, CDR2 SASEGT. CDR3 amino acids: CASTHGGRRTEQYF. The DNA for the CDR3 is TGTGCCAGCACCCACGGGGGGCGCCGAACTGAGCAGTACTTT.

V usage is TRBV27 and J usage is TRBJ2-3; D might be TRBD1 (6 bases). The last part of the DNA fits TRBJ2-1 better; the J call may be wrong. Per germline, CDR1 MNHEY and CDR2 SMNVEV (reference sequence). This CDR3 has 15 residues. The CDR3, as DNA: TGTGCCAGCATGGTCTCCAGGGGTGGTCTCAATGAGCAGTTCTTC. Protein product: CASMVSRGGLNEQFF.

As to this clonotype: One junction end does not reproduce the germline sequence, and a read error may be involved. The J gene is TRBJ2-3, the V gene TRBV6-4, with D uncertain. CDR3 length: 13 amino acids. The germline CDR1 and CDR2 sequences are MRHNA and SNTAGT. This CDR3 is CASGQRGKDMQYF. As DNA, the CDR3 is TGTGCCTCGGGTCAGAGAGGCAAAGATATGCAGTATTTT.

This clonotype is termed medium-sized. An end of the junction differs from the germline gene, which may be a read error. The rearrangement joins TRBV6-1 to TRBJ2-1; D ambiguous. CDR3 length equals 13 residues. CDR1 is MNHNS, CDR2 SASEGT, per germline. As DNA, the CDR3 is TGTGCCAGCAGTGAAGGAACCCTGGTCGGTATCTACTTC. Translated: CASSEGTLVGIYF.

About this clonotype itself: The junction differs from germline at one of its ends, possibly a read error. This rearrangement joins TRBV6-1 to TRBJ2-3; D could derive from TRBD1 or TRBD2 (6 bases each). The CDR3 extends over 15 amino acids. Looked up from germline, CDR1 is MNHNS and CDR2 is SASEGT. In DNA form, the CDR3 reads TGTGCCAGGGGTGAAGGGGGGATTAGCCCAGATACCCAGTATTTT. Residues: CARGEGGISPDTQYF.

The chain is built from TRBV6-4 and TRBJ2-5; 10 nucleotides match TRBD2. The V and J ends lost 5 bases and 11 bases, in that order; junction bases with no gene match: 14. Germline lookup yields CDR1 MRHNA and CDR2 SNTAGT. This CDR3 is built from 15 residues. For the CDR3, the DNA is TGTGCCAGCAGTCCTAGCGGGAGAGAAACCTATGAGCAGTACTTC. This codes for CASSPSGRETYEQYF.

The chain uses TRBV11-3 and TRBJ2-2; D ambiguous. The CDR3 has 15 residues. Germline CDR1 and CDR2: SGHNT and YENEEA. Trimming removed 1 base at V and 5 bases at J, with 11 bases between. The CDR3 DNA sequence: TGTGCCAGCAGCTTAGGGAATGCCTTGACCGGGGAGCTGTTTTTT. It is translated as CASSLGNALTGELFF.

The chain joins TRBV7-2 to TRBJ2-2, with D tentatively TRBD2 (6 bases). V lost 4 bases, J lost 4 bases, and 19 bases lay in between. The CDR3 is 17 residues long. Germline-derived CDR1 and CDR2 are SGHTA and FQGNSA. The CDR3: CASSYQPFGGVTGELFF. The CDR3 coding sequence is TGTGCCAGCAGCTACCAGCCATTCGGGGGAGTCACCGGGGAGCTGTTTTTT.

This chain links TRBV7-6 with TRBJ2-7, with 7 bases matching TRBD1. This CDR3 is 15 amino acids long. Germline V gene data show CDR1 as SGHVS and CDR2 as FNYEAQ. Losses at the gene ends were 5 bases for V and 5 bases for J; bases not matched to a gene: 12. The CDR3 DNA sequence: TGTGCCAGCAGCCAGACAGGGCAGGACTTGCACGAGCAGTACTTC. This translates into CASSQTGQDLHEQYF.

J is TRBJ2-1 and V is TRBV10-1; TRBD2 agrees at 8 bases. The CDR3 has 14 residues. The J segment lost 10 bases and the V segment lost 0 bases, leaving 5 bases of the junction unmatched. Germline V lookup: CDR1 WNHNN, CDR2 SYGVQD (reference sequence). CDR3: CASSESRRGGEQFF. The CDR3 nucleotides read TGCGCCAGCAGTGAGTCGAGACGCGGGGGGGAGCAGTTCTTC.

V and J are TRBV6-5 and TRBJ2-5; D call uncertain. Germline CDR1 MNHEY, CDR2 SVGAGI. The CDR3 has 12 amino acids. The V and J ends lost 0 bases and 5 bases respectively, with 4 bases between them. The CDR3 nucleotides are TGTGCCAGCAGTTACTCAGAGGAGACCCAGTACTTC. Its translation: CASSYSEETQYF.

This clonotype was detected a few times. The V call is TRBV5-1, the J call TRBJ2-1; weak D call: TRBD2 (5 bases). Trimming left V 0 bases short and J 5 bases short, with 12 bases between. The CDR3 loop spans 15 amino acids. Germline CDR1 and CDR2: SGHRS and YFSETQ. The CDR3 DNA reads TGCGCCAGCAGCTTGGTAGGTAGCGAGGACAATGAGCAGTTCTTC. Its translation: CASSLVGSEDNEQFF.

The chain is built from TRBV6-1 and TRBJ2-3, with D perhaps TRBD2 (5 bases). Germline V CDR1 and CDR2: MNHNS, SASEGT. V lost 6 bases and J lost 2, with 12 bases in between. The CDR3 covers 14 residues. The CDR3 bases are TGTGCCAGCAGGAGCGGAACCGACACAGATACGCAGTATTTT. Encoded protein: CASRSGTDTDTQYF.

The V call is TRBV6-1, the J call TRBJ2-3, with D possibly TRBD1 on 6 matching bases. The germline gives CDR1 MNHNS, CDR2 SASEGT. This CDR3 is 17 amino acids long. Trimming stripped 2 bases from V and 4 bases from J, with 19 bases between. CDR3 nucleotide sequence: TGTGCCAGCAGTGAATCCCAGGGGTGGGAGTTCGCAGATACGCAGTATTTT. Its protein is CASSESQGWEFADTQYF.